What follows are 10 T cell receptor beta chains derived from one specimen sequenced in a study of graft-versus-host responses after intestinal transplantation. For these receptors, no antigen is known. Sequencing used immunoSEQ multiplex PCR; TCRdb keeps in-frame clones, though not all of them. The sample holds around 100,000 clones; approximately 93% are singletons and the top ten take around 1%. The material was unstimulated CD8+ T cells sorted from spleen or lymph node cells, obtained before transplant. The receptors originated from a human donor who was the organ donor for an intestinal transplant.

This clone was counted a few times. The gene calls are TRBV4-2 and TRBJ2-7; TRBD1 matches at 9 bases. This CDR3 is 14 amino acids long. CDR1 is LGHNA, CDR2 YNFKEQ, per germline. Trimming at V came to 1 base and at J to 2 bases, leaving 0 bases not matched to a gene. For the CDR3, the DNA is TGTGCCAGCAGCCAAGGACAGGGGGCCTACGAGCAGTACTTC. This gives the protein CASSQGQGAYEQYF.

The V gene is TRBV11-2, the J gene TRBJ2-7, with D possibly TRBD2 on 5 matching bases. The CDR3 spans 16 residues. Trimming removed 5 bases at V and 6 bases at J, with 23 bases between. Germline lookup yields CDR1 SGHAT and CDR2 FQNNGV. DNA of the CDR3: TGTGCCAGCAGCGTAAAGCCAGTGACCCTGCGGGTCGAGCAGTACTTC. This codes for CASSVKPVTLRVEQYF.

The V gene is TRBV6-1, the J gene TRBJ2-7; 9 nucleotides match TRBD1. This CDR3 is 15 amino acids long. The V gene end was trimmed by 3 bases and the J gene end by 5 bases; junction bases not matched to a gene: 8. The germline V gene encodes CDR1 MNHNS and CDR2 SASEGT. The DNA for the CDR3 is TGTGCCAGCAGTGAGTGGAACAGGGGGCTCGACGAGCAGTACTTC. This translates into CASSEWNRGLDEQYF.

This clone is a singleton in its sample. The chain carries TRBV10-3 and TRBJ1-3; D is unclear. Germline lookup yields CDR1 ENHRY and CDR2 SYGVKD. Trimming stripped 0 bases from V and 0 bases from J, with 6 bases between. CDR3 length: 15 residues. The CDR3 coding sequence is TGTGCCATCAGTGAGTCGATCGACTCTGGAAACACCATATATTTT. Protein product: CAISESIDSGNTIYF.

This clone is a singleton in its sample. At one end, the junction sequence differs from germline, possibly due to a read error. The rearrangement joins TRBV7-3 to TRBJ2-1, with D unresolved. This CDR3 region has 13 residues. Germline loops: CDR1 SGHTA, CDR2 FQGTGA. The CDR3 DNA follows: TGTACCAGCAGCTGGGGTTTGTACAATGAGCAGTTCTTC. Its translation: CTSSWGLYNEQFF.

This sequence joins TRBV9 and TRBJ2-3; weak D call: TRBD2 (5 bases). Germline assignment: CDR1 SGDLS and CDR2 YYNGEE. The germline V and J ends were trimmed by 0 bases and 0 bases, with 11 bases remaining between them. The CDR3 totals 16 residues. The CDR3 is CASSVGVALSTDTQYF. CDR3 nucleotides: TGTGCCAGCAGCGTAGGGGTAGCGCTCAGCACAGATACGCAGTATTTT. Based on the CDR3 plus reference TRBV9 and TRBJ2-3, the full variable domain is DSGVTQTPKHLITATGQRVTLRCSPRSGDLSVYWYQQSLDQGLQFLIQYYNGEERAKGNILERFSAQQFPDLHSELNLSSLELGDSALYFCASSVGVALSTDTQYFGPGTRLTVL.

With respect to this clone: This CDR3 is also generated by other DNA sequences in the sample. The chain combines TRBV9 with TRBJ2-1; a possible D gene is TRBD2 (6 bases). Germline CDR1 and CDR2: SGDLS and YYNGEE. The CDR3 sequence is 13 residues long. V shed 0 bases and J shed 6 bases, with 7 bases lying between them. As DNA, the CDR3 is TGTGCCAGCAGCGTAGCCGGGGGCAATGAGCAGTTCTTC. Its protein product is CASSVAGGNEQFF.

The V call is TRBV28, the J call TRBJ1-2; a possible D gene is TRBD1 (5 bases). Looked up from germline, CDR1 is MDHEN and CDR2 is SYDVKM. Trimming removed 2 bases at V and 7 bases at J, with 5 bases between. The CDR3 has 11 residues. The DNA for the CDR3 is TGTGCCAGCAGTTTAGGGGGTGGCTACACCTTC. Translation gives CASSLGGGYTF.

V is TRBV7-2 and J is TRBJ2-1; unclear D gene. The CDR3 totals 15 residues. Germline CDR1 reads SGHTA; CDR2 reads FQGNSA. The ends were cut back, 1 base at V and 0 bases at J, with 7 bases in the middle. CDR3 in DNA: TGTGCCAGCAGCTTAGAAGGTAGCTCCTACAATGAGCAGTTCTTC. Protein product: CASSLEGSSYNEQFF.

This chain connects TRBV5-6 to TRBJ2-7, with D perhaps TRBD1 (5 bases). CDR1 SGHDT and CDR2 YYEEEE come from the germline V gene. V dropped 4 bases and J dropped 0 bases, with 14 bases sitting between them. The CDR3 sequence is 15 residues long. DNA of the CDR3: TGTGCCAGCAGCCTGCCTCAGGGTCTCTCCTACGAGCAGTACTTC. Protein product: CASSLPQGLSYEQYF.